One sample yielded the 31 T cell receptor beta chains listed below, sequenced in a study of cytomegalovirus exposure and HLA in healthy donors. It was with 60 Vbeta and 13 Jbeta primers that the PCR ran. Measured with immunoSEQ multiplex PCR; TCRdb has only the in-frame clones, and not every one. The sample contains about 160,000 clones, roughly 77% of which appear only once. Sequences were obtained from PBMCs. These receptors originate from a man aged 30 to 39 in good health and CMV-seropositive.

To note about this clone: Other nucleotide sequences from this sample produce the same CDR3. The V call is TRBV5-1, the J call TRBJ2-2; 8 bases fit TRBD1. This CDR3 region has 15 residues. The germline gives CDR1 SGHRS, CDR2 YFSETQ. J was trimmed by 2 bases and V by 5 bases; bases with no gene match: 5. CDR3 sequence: CASRQGAQNTGELFF. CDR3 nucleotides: TGCGCCAGCAGGCAGGGGGCGCAAAACACCGGGGAGCTGTTTTTT.

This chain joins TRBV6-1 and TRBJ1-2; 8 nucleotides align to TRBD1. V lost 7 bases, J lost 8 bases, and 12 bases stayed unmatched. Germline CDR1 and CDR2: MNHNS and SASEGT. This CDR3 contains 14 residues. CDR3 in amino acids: CASTLDRGFHGYTF. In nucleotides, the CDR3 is TGTGCCAGCACACTTGACAGGGGATTTCACGGCTACACCTTC.

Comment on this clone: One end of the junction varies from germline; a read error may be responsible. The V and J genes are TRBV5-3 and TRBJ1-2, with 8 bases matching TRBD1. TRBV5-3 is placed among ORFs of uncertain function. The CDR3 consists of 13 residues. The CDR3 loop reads CARSLDRVYGYTF. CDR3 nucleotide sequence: TGTGCCAGAAGTTTGGACAGGGTCTATGGCTACACCTTC.

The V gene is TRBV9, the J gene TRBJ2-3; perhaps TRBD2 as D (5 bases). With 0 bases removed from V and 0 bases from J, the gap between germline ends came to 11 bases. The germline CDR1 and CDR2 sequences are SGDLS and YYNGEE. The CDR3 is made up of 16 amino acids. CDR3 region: CASSVGGGRSTDTQYF. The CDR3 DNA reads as TGTGCCAGCAGCGTAGGAGGAGGCAGGAGCACAGATACGCAGTATTTT.

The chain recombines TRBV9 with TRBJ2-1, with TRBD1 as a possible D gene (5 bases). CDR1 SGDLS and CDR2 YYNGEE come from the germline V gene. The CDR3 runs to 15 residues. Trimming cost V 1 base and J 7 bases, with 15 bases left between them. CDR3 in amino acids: CASSVMGPSGNEQFF. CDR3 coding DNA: TGTGCCAGCAGCGTAATGGGGCCCTCTGGGAATGAGCAGTTCTTC.

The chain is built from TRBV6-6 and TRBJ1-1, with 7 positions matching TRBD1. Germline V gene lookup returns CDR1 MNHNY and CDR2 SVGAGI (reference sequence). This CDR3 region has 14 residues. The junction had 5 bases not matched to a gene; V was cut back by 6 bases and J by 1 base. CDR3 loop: CASRSRGENTEAFF. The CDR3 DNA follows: TGTGCCAGCAGATCCAGGGGGGAGAACACTGAAGCTTTCTTT.

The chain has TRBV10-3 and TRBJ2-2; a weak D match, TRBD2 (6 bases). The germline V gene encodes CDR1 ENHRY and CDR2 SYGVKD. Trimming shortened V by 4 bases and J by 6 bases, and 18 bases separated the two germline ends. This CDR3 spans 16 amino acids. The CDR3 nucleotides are TGTGCCATCAGTGGCCAGGAAGGGAGGTCCCCCGGGGAGCTGTTTTTT. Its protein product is CAISGQEGRSPGELFF.

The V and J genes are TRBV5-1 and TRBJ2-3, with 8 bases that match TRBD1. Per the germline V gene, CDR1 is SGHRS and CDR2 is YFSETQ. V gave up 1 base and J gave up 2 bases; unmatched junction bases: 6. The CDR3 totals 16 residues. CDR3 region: CASSLPRDRITDTQYF. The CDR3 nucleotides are TGCGCCAGCAGCTTGCCCCGGGACAGGATCACAGATACGCAGTATTTT.

CDR3 protein: CASSGGQGYNEQFF. CDR3 nucleotides: TGCGCCAGCAGCGGGGGACAGGGCTACAATGAGCAGTTCTTC. The chain links TRBV5-1 to TRBJ2-1, with TRBD1 identical over 9 bases. From germline, CDR1 is SGHRS and CDR2 YFSETQ. The CDR3 length is 14 residues. Losses at the gene ends were 4 bases for V and 3 bases for J; bases not matched to a gene: 2.

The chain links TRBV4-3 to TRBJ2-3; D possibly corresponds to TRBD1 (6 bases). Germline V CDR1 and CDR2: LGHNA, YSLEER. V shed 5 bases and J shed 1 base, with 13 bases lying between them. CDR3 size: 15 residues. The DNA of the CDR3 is TGCGCCAGCAGCGACAGGTGGGGCGGCACAGATACGCAGTATTTT. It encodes CASSDRWGGTDTQYF.

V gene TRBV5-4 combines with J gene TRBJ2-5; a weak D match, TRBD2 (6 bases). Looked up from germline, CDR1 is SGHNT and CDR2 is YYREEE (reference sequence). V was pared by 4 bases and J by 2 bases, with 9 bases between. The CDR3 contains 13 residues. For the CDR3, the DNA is TGTGCCAGCAGCCTCGGGAGTCAAGAGACCCAGTACTTC. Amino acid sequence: CASSLGSQETQYF.

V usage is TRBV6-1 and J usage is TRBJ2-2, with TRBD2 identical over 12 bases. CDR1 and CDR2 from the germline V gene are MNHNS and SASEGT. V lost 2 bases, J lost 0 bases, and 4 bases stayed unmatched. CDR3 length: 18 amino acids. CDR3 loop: CASSELAGGPANTGELFF. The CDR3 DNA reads TGTGCCAGCAGTGAACTAGCGGGGGGGCCCGCGAACACCGGGGAGCTGTTTTTT.

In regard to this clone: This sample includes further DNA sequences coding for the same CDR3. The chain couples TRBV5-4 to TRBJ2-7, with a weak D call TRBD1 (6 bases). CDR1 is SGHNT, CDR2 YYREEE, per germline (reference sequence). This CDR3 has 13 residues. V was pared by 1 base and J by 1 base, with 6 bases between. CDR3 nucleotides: TGTGCCAGCAGCTTGCAGGGGTCCTACGAGCAGTACTTC. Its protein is CASSLQGSYEQYF.

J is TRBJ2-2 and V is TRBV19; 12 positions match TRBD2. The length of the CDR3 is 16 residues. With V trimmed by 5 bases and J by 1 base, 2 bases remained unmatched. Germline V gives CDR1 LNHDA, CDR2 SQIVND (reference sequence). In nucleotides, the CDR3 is TGTGCCAGTAGTTCTAGCGGGGGGGTGAACACCGGGGAGCTGTTTTTT. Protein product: CASSSSGGVNTGELFF.

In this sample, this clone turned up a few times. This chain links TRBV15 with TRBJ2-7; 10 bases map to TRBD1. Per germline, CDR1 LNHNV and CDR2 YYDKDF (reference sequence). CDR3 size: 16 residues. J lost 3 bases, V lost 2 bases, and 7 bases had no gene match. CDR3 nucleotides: TGTGCCACCAGCAGAACATTCCGGGACAGGGGCTACGAGCAGTACTTC. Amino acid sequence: CATSRTFRDRGYEQYF.

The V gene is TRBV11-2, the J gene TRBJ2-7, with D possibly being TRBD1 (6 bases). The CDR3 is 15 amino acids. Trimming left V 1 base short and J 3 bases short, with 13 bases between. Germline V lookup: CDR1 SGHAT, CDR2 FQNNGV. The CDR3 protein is CASSLVGTGRYEQYF. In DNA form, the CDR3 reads TGTGCCAGCAGCTTAGTTGGCACAGGGCGCTACGAGCAGTACTTC.

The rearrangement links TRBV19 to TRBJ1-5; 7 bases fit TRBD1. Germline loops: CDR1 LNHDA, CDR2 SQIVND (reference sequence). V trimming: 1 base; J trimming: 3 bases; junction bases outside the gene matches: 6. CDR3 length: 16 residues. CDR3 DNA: TGTGCCAGTAGTATAGGGGCAGGGGGGACCAATCAGCCCCAGCATTTT. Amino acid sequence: CASSIGAGGTNQPQHF. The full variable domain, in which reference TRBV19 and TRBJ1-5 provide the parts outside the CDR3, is DGGITQSPKYLFRKEGQNVTLSCEQNLNHDAMYWYRQDPGQGLRLIYYSQIVNDFQKGDIAEGYSVSREKKESFPLTVTSAQKNPTAFYLCASSIGAGGTNQPQHFGDGTRLSIL.

CDR3 bases: TGCGCCAGCAGCCACCCTGGAGAAGAAGAGACCCAGTACTTC. Translating it yields CASSHPGEEETQYF. The genes are TRBV4-1 and TRBJ2-5, with no clear D. In germline, CDR1 is MGHRA, CDR2 YSYEKL. This CDR3 region has 14 residues. V was cut by 3 bases and J by 3 bases, with 11 bases left in between.

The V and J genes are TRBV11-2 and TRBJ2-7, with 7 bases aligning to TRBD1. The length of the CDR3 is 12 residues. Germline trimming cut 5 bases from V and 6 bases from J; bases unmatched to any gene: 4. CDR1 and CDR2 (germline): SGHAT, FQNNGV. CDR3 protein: CASSPGQTEQYF. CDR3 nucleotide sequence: TGTGCCAGCAGCCCGGGACAGACCGAGCAGTACTTC.

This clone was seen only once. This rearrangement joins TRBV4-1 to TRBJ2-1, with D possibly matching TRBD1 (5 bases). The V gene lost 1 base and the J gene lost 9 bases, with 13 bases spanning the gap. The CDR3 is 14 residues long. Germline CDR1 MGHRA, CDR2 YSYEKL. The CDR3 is CASSQAQDKAEQFF. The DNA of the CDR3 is TGCGCCAGCAGCCAAGCACAGGATAAGGCTGAGCAGTTCTTC.

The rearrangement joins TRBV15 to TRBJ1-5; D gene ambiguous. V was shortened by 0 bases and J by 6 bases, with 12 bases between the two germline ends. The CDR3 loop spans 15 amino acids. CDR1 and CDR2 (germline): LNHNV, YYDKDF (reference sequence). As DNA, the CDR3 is TGTGCCACCAGCAGAGATCGGGGATCTTTTCAGCCCCAGCATTTT. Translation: CATSRDRGSFQPQHF.

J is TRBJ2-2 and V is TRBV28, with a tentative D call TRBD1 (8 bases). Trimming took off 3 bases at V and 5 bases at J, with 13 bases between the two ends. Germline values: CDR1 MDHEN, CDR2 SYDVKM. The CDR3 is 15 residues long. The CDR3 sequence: CASSFGRTGTGELFF. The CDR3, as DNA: TGTGCCAGCAGTTTCGGGAGGACAGGGACCGGGGAGCTGTTTTTT.

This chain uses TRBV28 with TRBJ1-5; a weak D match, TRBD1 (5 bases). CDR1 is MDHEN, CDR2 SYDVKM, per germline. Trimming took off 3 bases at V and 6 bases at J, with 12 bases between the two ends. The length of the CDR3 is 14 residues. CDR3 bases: TGTGCCAGCAGTTTGGGCAGGGCTACTCAGCCCCAGCATTTT. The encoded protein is CASSLGRATQPQHF. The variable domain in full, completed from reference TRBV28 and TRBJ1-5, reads DVKVTQSSRYLVKRTGEKVFLECVQDMDHENMFWYRQDPGLGLRLIYFSYDVKMKEKGDIPEGYSVSREKKERFSLILESASTNQTSMYLCASSLGRATQPQHFGDGTRLSIL.

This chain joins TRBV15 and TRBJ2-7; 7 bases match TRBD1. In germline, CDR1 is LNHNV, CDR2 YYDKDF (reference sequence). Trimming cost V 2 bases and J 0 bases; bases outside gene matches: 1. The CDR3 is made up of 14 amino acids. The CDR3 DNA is TGTGCCACCAGCAGAAGACAGGGCTCCTACGAGCAGTACTTC. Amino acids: CATSRRQGSYEQYF.

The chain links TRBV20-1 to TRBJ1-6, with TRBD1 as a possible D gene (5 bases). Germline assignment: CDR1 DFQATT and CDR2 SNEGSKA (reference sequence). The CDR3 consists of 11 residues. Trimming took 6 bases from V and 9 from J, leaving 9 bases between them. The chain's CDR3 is CSAGGISPLHF. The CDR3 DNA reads TGCAGTGCGGGGGGGATTTCACCCCTCCACTTT.

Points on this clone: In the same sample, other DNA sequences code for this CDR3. CDR3 coding DNA: TGTGCCAGCAGCGTATCAGGGGCTGGGGCCAACGTCCTGACTTTC. Residues: CASSVSGAGANVLTF. The rearrangement links TRBV9 to TRBJ2-6; weak D call: TRBD1 (6 bases). The length of the CDR3 is 15 residues. The V end was cut by 1 base, the J end by 2 bases, with 7 bases between. In germline, CDR1 is SGDLS, CDR2 YYNGEE.

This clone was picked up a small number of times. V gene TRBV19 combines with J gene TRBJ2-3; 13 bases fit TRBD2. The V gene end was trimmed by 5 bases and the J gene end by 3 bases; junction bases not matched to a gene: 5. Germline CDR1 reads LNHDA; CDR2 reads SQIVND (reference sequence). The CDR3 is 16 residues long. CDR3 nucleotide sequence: TGTGCCAGTAGTCCCGGGACTAGCGGGGTAACAGATACGCAGTATTTT. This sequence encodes CASSPGTSGVTDTQYF.

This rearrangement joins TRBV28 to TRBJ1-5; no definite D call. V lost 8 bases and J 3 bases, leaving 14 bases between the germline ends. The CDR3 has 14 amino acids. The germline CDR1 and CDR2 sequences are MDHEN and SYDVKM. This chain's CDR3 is CASDSPAANQPQHF. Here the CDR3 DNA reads TGTGCCAGCGACTCACCCGCGGCCAATCAGCCCCAGCATTTT.

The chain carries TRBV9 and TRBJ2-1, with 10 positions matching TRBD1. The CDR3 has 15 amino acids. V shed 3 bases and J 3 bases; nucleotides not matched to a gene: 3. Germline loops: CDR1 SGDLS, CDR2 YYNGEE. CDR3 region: CASSAGQGRYNEQFF. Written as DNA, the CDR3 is TGTGCCAGCAGCGCGGGACAGGGGCGCTACAATGAGCAGTTCTTC.

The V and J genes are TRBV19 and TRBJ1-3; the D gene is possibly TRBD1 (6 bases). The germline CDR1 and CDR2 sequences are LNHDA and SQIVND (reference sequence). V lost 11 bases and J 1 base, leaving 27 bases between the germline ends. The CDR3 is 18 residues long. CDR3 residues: CASTGGPPGIRSGNTIYF. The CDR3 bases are TGTGCCTCTACGGGGGGCCCCCCAGGGATCCGTTCTGGAAACACCATATATTTT.

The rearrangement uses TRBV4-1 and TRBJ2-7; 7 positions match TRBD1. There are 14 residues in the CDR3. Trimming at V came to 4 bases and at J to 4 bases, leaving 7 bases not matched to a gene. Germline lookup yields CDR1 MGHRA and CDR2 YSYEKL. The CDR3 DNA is TGCGCCAGCAGCCTCCGACAGGGTGAGTACGAGCAGTACTTC. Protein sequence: CASSLRQGEYEQYF.